This T cell receptor (beta chain) originates from a study of shared clonotypes between healthy human individuals. The naive CD8 fraction comprised CD45RO-negative cells positively selected for CCR7 and excluded terminally differentiated effector memory CD45RA+ cells. Every subset's genomic DNA went evenly onto several immunoSEQ plates. Sorted-subset replicate PCR reactions were performed with about 200 ng DNA, corresponding to some 32,000 T cell genomes. TCRdb's copy holds only in-frame clones and misses some; the assay was immunoSEQ multiplex PCR. Of hundreds of thousands of clones in the sample, roughly 96% were seen once. Findings and limits, study-wide: In this cohort, only blood was sampled, and tissue repertoires likely differ.

Germline assignment: CDR1 SEHNR and CDR2 FQNEAQ (reference sequence). This CDR3 region has 13 residues. V lost 5 bases and J lost 3, with 11 bases in between. To note about this clone: Its specificity is unknown.

The source of this sequence is a woman under 40 in good health. The chain has TRBV7-9 and TRBJ2-7; no clear D gene. Sequencing was performed on naive CD8+ T cells sorted from blood. The CDR3 loop is CASSPGENYEQYF. In nucleotides, the CDR3 is TGTGCCAGCAGCCCTGGGGAAAACTACGAGCAGTACTTC. Using reference TRBV7-9 and TRBJ2-7 for the parts outside the CDR3, the full variable domain is DTGVSQNPRHKITKRGQNVTFRCDPISEHNRLYWYRQTLGQGPEFLTYFQNEAQLEKSRLLSDRFSAERPKGSFSTLEIQRTEQGDSAMYLCASSPGENYEQYFGPGTRLTVT.